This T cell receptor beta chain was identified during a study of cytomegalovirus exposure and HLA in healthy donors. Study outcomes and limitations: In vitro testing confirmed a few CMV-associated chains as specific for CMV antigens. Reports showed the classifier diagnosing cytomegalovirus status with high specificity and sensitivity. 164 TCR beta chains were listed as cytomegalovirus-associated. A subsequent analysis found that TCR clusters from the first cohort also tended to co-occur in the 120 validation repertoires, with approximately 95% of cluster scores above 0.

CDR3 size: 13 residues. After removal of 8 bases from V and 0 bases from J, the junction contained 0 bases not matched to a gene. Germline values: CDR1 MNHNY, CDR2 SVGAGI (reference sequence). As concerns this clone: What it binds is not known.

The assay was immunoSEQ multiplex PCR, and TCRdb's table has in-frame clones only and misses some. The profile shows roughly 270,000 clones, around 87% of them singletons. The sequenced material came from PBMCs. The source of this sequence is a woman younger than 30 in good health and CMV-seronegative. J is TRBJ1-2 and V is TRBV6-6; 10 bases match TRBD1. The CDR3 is CASGTGANYGYTF. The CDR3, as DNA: TGTGCCAGCGGGACAGGGGCTAACTATGGCTACACCTTC.